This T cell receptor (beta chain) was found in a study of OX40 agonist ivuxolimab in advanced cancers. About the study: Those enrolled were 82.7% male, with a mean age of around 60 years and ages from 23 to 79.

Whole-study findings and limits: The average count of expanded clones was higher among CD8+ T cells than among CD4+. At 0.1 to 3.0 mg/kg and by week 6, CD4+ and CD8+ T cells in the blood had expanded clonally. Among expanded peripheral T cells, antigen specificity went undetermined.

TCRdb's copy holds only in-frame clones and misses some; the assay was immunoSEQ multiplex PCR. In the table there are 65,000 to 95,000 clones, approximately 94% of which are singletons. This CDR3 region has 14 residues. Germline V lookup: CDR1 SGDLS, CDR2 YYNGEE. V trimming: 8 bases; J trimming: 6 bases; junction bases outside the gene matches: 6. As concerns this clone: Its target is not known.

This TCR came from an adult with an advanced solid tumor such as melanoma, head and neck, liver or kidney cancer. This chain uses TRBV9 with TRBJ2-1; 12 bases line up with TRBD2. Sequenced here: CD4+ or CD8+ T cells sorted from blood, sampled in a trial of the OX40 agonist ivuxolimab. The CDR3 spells CASQPGLAGNEQFF. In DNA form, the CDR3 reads TGTGCCAGTCAACCGGGACTAGCGGGCAATGAGCAGTTCTTC.